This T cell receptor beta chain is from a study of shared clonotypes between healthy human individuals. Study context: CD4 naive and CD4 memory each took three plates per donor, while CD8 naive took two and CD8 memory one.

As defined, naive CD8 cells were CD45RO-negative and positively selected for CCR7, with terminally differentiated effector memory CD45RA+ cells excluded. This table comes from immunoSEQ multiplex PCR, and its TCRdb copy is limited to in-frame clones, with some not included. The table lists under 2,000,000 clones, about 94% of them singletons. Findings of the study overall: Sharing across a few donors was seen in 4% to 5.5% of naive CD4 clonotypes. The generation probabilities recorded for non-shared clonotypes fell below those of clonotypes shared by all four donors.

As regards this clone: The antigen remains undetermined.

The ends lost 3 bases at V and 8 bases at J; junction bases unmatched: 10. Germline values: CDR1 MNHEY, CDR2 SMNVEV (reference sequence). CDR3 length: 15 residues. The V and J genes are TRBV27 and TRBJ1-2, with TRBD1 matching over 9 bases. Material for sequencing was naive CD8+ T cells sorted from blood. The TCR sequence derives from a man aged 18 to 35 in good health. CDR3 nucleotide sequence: TGTGCCAGCAGTTTCATAGCGGGACAGGGAGGAGGCTACACCTTC. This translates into CASSFIAGQGGGYTF.